The 2 T cell receptor beta chains in this list originate from one sample, sequenced in a study of T-cell memory formation after mild COVID-19. TCRdb reanalysed the 5' RACE reads using MiXCR and keeps one entry per CDR3 protein. The table lists 390,000 or so distinct CDR3 sequences, 15% to 20% of them singletons. Specimen: PBMCs or a T cell subset sorted from them (not recorded which). These receptors were obtained from a man aged 18 to 29 who had mild COVID-19 (a few samples of this study predate the infection). Cell type and time point are not known.

The rearrangement uses TRBV2 and TRBJ2-2, with 11 nucleotides matching TRBD1. This CDR3 contains 15 residues. Germline CDR1 reads SNHLY; CDR2 reads FYNNEI. V was pared by 1 base and J by 8 bases, with 3 bases of the junction left unmatched. The CDR3 nucleotides are TGTGCCAGCAGTGAAGGGGACAGGGGGTTAGGGGAGCTGTTTTTT. Its translation is CASSEGDRGLGELFF. Using reference TRBV2 and TRBJ2-2 for the parts outside the CDR3, the full variable domain is EPEVTQTPSHQVTQMGQEVILRCVPISNHLYFYWYRQILGQKVEFLVSFYNNEISEKSEIFDDQFSVERPDGSNFTLKIRSTKLEDSAMYFCASSEGDRGLGELFFGEGSRLTVL.

This clonotype has more than one count but fewer than ten. The CDR3 DNA reads TGTGCCAGCAGCTTATACGGGAAAAACACTGAAGCTTTCTTT. This gives the protein CASSLYGKNTEAFF. The chain carries TRBV7-6 and TRBJ1-1; D is undetermined. Germline CDR1 SGHVS, CDR2 FNYEAQ. The V and J ends lost 2 bases and 2 bases respectively, with 9 bases between them. The CDR3 covers 14 residues.